A selection of T cell receptor beta chains follows, all from one sample in a study of cytomegalovirus exposure and HLA in healthy donors. Measured with immunoSEQ multiplex PCR; TCRdb has only the in-frame clones, and not every one. The repertoire includes roughly 120,000 clones, 88% of them detected once, and over 1.3% sits in the top ten. The sample taken for sequencing was PBMCs. Every receptor here comes from a woman in her thirties in good health and CMV-seropositive. Each CDR3 is given with its conserved first and last residue. D genes are given only for firm matches. Only some rows state a clone size, as once, few, many or a class for expanded clones.

J gene: TRBJ1-2
V gene: TRBV27
clone size: NA
D gene: NA
CDR3 DNA: TGTGCCAGCAGTTTCCGGGGGTCGCGGCGCGGCTACACCTTC
CDR3 protein: CASSFRGSRRGYTF

J gene: TRBJ2-2
V gene: TRBV18
clone size: NA
D gene: TRBD2
CDR3 DNA: TGTGCCAGCTCACCCTCTGCTAGCGGGGGTGTCACCGGGGAGCTGTTTTTT
CDR3 protein: CASSPSASGGVTGELFF

J gene: TRBJ1-5
V gene: TRBV19
clone size: NA
D gene: NA
CDR3 DNA: TGTGCCAGTAGTGCAGGTGGCAATCAGCCCCAGCATTTT
CDR3 protein: CASSAGGNQPQHF

J gene: TRBJ2-7
V gene: TRBV23-1
clone size: few
D gene: TRBD2
CDR3 DNA: TGCGCCAGCAGTCTTTGGGAGGGCTGCTCCTACGAGCAGTACTTC
CDR3 protein: CASSLWEGCSYEQYF

J gene: TRBJ2-5
V gene: TRBV7-6
clone size: NA
D gene: NA
CDR3 DNA: TGTGCCAGCAGCCCTACTTCCCAAGAGACCCAGTACTTC
CDR3 protein: CASSPTSQETQYF

J gene: TRBJ1-5
V gene: TRBV21-1
clone size: NA
D gene: NA
CDR3 DNA: TGTGCCAGCAGGCAGGGGTATAGCAATCAGCCCCAGCATTTT
CDR3 protein: CASRQGYSNQPQHF

J gene: TRBJ2-3
V gene: TRBV5-1
clone size: NA
D gene: TRBD1
CDR3 DNA: TGCGCCAGCAGCTCGGACAGGGGAACTTGGGCAGATACGCAGTATTTT
CDR3 protein: CASSSDRGTWADTQYF

J gene: TRBJ1-2
V gene: TRBV10-3
clone size: NA
D gene: NA
CDR3 DNA: TGTGCCATCAGTGAGTCCGGGACAAGCTATGGCTACACCTTC
CDR3 protein: CAISESGTSYGYTF

J gene: TRBJ2-7
V gene: TRBV27
clone size: NA
D gene: TRBD1
CDR3 DNA: TGTGCCAGCAGCTCAAGTGACAGGGGATCAAACTACGAGCAGTACTTC
CDR3 protein: CASSSSDRGSNYEQYF

J gene: TRBJ2-1
V gene: TRBV18
clone size: NA
D gene: TRBD2
CDR3 DNA: TGTGCCAGCTCACCGACTAGCGGTACATACAATGAGCAGTTCTTC
CDR3 protein: CASSPTSGTYNEQFF

J gene: TRBJ2-3
V gene: TRBV29-1
clone size: once
D gene: TRBD1
CDR3 DNA: TGCAGCGCCGGACAGGGAGTGAGCACAGATACGCAGTATTTT
CDR3 protein: CSAGQGVSTDTQYF

J gene: TRBJ2-1
V gene: TRBV5-1
clone size: once
D gene: NA
CDR3 DNA: TGCGCCAGCAGCTTACAGTTAACCTACAATGAGCAGTTCTTC
CDR3 protein: CASSLQLTYNEQFF

J gene: TRBJ2-7
V gene: TRBV28
clone size: once
D gene: NA
CDR3 DNA: TGTGCCAGCAGTCCGTTAGCGGAGTACTACGAGCAGTACTTC
CDR3 protein: CASSPLAEYYEQYF

J gene: TRBJ1-1
V gene: TRBV19
clone size: NA
D gene: NA
CDR3 DNA: TGTGCCAGCGCTGACACGGTGAACACTGAAGCTTTCTTT
CDR3 protein: CASADTVNTEAFF

J gene: TRBJ1-4
V gene: TRBV5-1
clone size: NA
D gene: NA
CDR3 DNA: TGCGCCAGCAGCTTGGCGGGGGCAACTAATGAAAAACTGTTTTTT
CDR3 protein: CASSLAGATNEKLFF

J gene: TRBJ2-7
V gene: TRBV28
clone size: NA
D gene: TRBD2
CDR3 DNA: TGTGCCAGCAGTTTATTTGGACTAGCATCCTACGAGCAGTACTTC
CDR3 protein: CASSLFGLASYEQYF

J gene: TRBJ2-7
V gene: TRBV9
clone size: NA
D gene: TRBD2
CDR3 DNA: TGTGCCAGCAGCGAGGGACTAGCGGCCTCCTACGAGCAGTACTTC
CDR3 protein: CASSEGLAASYEQYF

J gene: TRBJ2-1
V gene: TRBV11-2
clone size: NA
D gene: NA
CDR3 DNA: TGTGCCAGCAGCCGTAGAGTCTCCTACAATGAGCAGTTCTTC
CDR3 protein: CASSRRVSYNEQFF

J gene: TRBJ2-3
V gene: TRBV6-5
clone size: few
D gene: TRBD1
CDR3 DNA: TGTGCCAGCAGTTCCCGAACAGGGGTGACAGATACGCAGTATTTT
CDR3 protein: CASSSRTGVTDTQYF

J gene: TRBJ2-1
V gene: TRBV2
clone size: NA
D gene: TRBD2
CDR3 DNA: TGTGCCAGCAGTCGAGCGGGGAATCCCGAGTATGAGCAGTTCTTC
CDR3 protein: CASSRAGNPEYEQFF